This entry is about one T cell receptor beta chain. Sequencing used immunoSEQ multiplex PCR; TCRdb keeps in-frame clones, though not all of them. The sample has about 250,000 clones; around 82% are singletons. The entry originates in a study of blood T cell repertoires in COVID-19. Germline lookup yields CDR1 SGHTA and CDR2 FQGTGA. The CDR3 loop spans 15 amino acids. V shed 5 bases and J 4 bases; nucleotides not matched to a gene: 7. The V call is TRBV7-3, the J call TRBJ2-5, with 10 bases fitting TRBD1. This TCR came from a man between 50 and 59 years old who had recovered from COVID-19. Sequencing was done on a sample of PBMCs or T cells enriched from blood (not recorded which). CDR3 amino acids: CASSPGQGFRETQYF. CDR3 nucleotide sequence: TGTGCCAGCAGCCCGGGACAGGGGTTCAGAGAGACCCAGTACTTC. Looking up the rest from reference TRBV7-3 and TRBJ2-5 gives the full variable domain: GAGVSQTPSNKVTEKGKYVELRCDPISGHTALYWYRQSLGQGPEFLIYFQGTGAADDSGLPNDRFFAVRPEGSVSTLKIQRTERGDSAVYLCASSPGQGFRETQYFGPGTRLLVL.